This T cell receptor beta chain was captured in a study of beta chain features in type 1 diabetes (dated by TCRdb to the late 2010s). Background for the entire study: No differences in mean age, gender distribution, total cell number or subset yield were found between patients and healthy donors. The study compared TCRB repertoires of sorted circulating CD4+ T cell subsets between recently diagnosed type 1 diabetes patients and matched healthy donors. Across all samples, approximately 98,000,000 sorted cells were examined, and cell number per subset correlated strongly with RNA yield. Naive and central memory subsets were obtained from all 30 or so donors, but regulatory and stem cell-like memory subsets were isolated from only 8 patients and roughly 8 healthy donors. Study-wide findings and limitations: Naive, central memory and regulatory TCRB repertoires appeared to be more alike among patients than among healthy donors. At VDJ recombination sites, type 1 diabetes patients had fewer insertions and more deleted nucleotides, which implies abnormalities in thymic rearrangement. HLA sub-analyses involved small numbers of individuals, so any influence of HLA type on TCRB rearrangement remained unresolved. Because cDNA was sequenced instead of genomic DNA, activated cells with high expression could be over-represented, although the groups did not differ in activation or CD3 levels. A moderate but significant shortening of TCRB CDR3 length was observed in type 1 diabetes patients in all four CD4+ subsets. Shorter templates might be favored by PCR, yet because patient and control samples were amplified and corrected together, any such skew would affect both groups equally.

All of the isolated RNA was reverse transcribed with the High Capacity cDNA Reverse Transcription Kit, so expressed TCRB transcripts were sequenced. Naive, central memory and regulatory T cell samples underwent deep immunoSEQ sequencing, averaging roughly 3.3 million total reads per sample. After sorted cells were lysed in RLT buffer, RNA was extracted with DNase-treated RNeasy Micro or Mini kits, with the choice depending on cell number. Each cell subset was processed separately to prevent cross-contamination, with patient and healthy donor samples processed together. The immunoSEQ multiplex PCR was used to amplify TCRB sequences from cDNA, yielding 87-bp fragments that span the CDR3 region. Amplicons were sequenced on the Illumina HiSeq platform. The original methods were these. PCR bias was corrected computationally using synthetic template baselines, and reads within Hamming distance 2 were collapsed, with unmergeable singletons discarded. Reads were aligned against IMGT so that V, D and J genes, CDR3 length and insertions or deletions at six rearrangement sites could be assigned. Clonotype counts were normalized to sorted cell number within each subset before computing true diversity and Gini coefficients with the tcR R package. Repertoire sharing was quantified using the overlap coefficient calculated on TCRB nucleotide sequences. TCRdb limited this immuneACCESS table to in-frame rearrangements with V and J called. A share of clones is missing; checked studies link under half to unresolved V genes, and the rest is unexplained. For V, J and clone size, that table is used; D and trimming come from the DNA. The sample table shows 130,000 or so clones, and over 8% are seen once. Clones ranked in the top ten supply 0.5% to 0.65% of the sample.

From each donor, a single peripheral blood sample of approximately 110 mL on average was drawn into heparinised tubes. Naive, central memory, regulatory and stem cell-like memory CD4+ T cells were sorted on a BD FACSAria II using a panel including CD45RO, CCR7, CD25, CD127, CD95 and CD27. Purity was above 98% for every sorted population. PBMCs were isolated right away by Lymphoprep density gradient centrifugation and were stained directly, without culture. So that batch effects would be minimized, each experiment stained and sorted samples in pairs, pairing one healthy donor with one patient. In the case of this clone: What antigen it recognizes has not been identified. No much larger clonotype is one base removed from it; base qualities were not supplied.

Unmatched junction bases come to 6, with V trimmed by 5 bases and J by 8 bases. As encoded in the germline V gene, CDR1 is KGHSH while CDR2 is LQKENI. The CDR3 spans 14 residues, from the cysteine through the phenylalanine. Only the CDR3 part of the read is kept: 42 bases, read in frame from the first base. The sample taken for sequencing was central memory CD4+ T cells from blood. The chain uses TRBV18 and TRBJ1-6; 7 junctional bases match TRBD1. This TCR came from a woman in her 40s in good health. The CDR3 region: CASSVTGDDSPLHF. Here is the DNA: TGTGCCAGCTCAGTAACAGGGGATGATTCACCCCTCCACTTT.